The 28 T cell receptor beta chains below were found in one sample sequenced in a study of OX40 agonist ivuxolimab in advanced cancers. Generated by immunoSEQ multiplex PCR, the TCRdb table keeps only in-frame clones and is missing some. This table holds some 85,000 clones, 91% found once. The sample in question was CD4+ or CD8+ T cells sorted from blood, obtained in a trial of the OX40 agonist ivuxolimab. All receptors come from an adult with an advanced solid tumor such as melanoma, head and neck, liver or kidney cancer.

J is TRBJ2-5 and V is TRBV4-1; the match to TRBD1 covers 7 bases. This CDR3 contains 15 residues. Germline lookup yields CDR1 MGHRA and CDR2 YSYEKL. J lost 1 base, V lost 6 bases, and 8 bases had no gene match. CDR3 residues: CASSLRTGVQETQYF. In DNA form, the CDR3 reads TGCGCCAGCAGTCTACGGACAGGAGTCCAAGAGACCCAGTACTTC.

The chain couples TRBV18 to TRBJ2-5, with 9 nucleotides matching TRBD1. The CDR3 is made up of 13 amino acids. Germline CDR1 is KGHSH and CDR2 is LQKENI. Trimming took 5 bases from V and 4 from J; bases not matched to a gene: 2. CDR3: CASSTGGRETQYF. The DNA of the CDR3 is TGTGCCAGCTCAACAGGGGGCCGAGAGACCCAGTACTTC. The full variable domain, in which reference TRBV18 and TRBJ2-5 provide the parts outside the CDR3, is NAGVMQNPRHLVRRRGQEARLRCSPMKGHSHVYWYRQLPEEGLKFMVYLQKENIIDESGMPKERFSAEFPKEGPSILRIQQVVRGDSAAYFCASSTGGRETQYFGPGTRLLVL.

The chain uses TRBV19 and TRBJ2-7, with 7 bases matching TRBD2. The ends lost 5 bases at V and 6 bases at J; junction bases unmatched: 7. This CDR3 spans 13 amino acids. Germline V gene sequence: CDR1 LNHDA, CDR2 SQIVND (reference sequence). This CDR3 is CASSGLGGVEQYF. The CDR3 bases are TGTGCCAGTAGTGGGTTGGGGGGGGTCGAGCAGTACTTC.

This sequence joins TRBV6-4 and TRBJ2-7; 8 bases map to TRBD1. The CDR3 length is 14 residues. Germline CDR1 MRHNA, CDR2 SNTAGT. J gave up 2 bases and V 2 bases, and 2 bases lay outside the gene matches. The CDR3 protein is CASSDEDRAYEQYF. The CDR3 nucleotides read TGTGCCAGCAGTGACGAGGACAGGGCCTACGAGCAGTACTTC.

The chain couples TRBV7-3 to TRBJ1-6; D call uncertain. V dropped 5 bases and J dropped 7 bases, with 15 bases sitting between them. From germline, CDR1 is SGHTA and CDR2 FQGTGA. The CDR3 totals 15 residues. The CDR3 nucleotides are TGTGCCAGCAGCCCCGTTCCCACGGTAAATTCACCCCTCCACTTT. It is translated as CASSPVPTVNSPLHF.

This rearrangement joins TRBV10-3 to TRBJ2-3; TRBD2 aligns across 7 bases. Trimming cost V 4 bases and J 2 bases; bases outside gene matches: 3. The CDR3 runs to 14 residues. Germline CDR1 reads ENHRY; CDR2 reads SYGVKD. CDR3 sequence reads: CAISGGLSTDTQYF. The CDR3 DNA reads as TGTGCCATCAGTGGGGGACTATCCACAGATACGCAGTATTTT.

V usage is TRBV5-4 and J usage is TRBJ2-5, with 11 bases fitting TRBD2. V dropped 0 bases and J dropped 3; count of bases not matched to a gene: 4. CDR1 and CDR2 from the germline V gene are SGHNT and YYREEE (reference sequence). The CDR3 spans 16 residues. The CDR3 spells CASSLGGTSGEETQYF. CDR3 coding DNA: TGTGCCAGCAGCTTGGGCGGGACTAGCGGAGAAGAGACCCAGTACTTC.

The J gene is TRBJ2-1, the V gene TRBV9; D not certain. Trimming removed 0 bases at V and 5 bases at J, with 9 bases between. The CDR3 runs 14 residues. Per germline, CDR1 SGDLS and CDR2 YYNGEE. CDR3 residues: CASSVEVGNNEQFF. In DNA form, the CDR3 reads TGTGCCAGCAGCGTAGAAGTGGGGAACAATGAGCAGTTCTTC. The entire variable domain, with the rest obtained from reference TRBV9 and TRBJ2-1, is as follows: DSGVTQTPKHLITATGQRVTLRCSPRSGDLSVYWYQQSLDQGLQFLIQYYNGEERAKGNILERFSAQQFPDLHSELNLSSLELGDSALYFCASSVEVGNNEQFFGPGTRLTVL.

CDR3: CASSLAYGIGNEQYF. The DNA of the CDR3 is TGTGCCAGCAGCTTAGCGTACGGGATCGGAAACGAGCAGTACTTC. The V and J genes are TRBV7-2 and TRBJ2-7; D is possibly TRBD2 (5 bases). CDR3 length: 15 amino acids. The V and J ends lost 0 bases and 5 bases respectively, with 14 bases between them. The V gene's germline CDR1 is SGHTA and CDR2 FQGNSA. The full variable domain, its missing parts supplied by reference TRBV7-2 and TRBJ2-7, is GAGVSQSPSNKVTEKGKDVELRCDPISGHTALYWYRQSLGQGLEFLIYFQGNSAPDKSGLPSDRFSAERTGGSVSTLTIQRTQQEDSAVYLCASSLAYGIGNEQYFGPGTRLTVT.

The chain carries TRBV29-1 and TRBJ1-2; TRBD1 aligns across 7 bases. The CDR3 extends over 13 amino acids. Germline V gene data show CDR1 as SQVTM and CDR2 as ANQGSEA. With 4 bases clipped from V and 8 bases from J, the junction kept 10 bases outside the gene matches. The CDR3 nucleotides are TGCAGCGTTGGGGGGTCGACAGGGAGCGGCTACACCTTC. This sequence encodes CSVGGSTGSGYTF.

This chain joins TRBV5-1 and TRBJ2-7, with 10 positions matching TRBD1. V shed 4 bases, J shed 4 bases, and the junction held 11 bases outside the gene matches. CDR3 length: 16 amino acids. Looked up from germline, CDR1 is SGHRS and CDR2 is YFSETQ. The CDR3 DNA sequence: TGCGCCAGCAGCATTGCCGGGACAGGGGTAAATTACGAGCAGTACTTC. Translation gives CASSIAGTGVNYEQYF.

The chain is built from TRBV5-6 and TRBJ1-3; maybe TRBD1 (6 bases). CDR1 and CDR2 (germline): SGHDT, YYEEEE. V was cut by 0 bases and J by 3 bases, with 7 bases left in between. This CDR3 region has 14 residues. The chain's CDR3 is CASSLGQVGNTIYF. CDR3 DNA: TGTGCCAGCAGCTTGGGACAGGTTGGAAACACCATATATTTT.

The rearrangement links TRBV5-6 to TRBJ2-3, with a possible D match to TRBD2 (6 bases). The CDR3 has 16 residues. In germline, CDR1 is SGHDT, CDR2 YYEEEE. The V end lost 7 bases, the J end lost 1 base, and 19 bases lay between the germline ends. The CDR3 here is CASRGWANLRTDTQYF. CDR3 coding DNA: TGTGCCAGCCGGGGGTGGGCCAATCTACGCACAGATACGCAGTATTTT.

The V and J genes are TRBV5-1 and TRBJ1-5; the D gene is possibly TRBD1 (6 bases). Trimming took off 4 bases at V and 7 bases at J, with 15 bases between the two ends. CDR1 is SGHRS and CDR2 is YFSETQ in the germline V gene. The CDR3 is 14 residues long. CDR3 coding DNA: TGCGCCAGCAGCGCGGGACAAGACGGGCAGCCCCAGCATTTT. Translating it yields CASSAGQDGQPQHF.

The rearrangement uses TRBV18 and TRBJ2-3, with 15 bases fitting TRBD2. Germline V gene lookup returns CDR1 KGHSH and CDR2 LQKENI. The V and J ends lost 3 bases and 1 base, in that order; junction bases with no gene match: 5. The CDR3 totals 18 residues. The CDR3 region has the DNA TGTGCCAGCTCACCCGGACTAGCGGGAGGGCCGGGCACAGATACGCAGTATTTT. Its translation: CASSPGLAGGPGTDTQYF.

The J gene is TRBJ2-5, the V gene TRBV30; D call uncertain. The CDR3 extends over 11 amino acids. CDR1 GTSNPN and CDR2 SVGIG come from the germline V gene (reference sequence). Trimming pared 0 bases from V and 5 bases from J, leaving 4 bases between. This CDR3 reads CAWSVWETQYF. The CDR3 nucleotides are TGTGCCTGGAGTGTATGGGAGACCCAGTACTTC.

The gene calls are TRBV6-1 and TRBJ1-4, with TRBD1 matching over 7 bases. Trimming cost V 8 bases and J 7 bases; bases outside gene matches: 13. Germline CDR1 and CDR2: MNHNS and SASEGT. This CDR3 comprises 15 residues. In nucleotides, the CDR3 is TGTGCCAGCCAGTTCCAACAGGGGACGGGTGAAAAACTGTTTTTT. Its translation is CASQFQQGTGEKLFF.

V gene TRBV5-1 combines with J gene TRBJ1-3; a possible D gene is TRBD1 (6 bases). Deletions cut 2 bases from V and 2 bases from J, with 14 bases between. Germline loops: CDR1 SGHRS, CDR2 YFSETQ. This CDR3 has 16 residues. CDR3 loop: CASSLQGGSAGNTIYF. As DNA, the CDR3 is TGCGCCAGCAGCTTACAGGGTGGATCCGCTGGAAACACCATATATTTT.

The chain employs TRBV18 and TRBJ2-3; maybe TRBD2 (6 bases). Between the trimmed V and J ends, which lost 5 bases and 9 bases, there was a span of 12 bases. Germline CDR1 KGHSH, CDR2 LQKENI. The length of the CDR3 is 12 residues. Here the CDR3 DNA reads TGTGCCAGCTCATCGGGGGTTTTGACGCAGTATTTT. It is translated as CASSSGVLTQYF.

This chain uses TRBV19 with TRBJ1-1; 8 nucleotides match TRBD1. Losses at the gene ends were 4 bases for V and 4 bases for J; bases not matched to a gene: 8. The germline V gene encodes CDR1 LNHDA and CDR2 SQIVND (reference sequence). The CDR3 is 15 amino acids. The CDR3 is CASSTGQGVGTEAFF. The CDR3 DNA is TGTGCCAGTAGTACTGGACAGGGCGTGGGCACTGAAGCTTTCTTT.

The chain uses TRBV7-8 and TRBJ1-3; 8 nucleotides agree with TRBD1. The V gene's germline CDR1 is SGHVS and CDR2 FQNEAQ. Trimming cost V 1 base and J 0 bases; bases outside gene matches: 2. This CDR3 has 16 amino acids. CDR3 loop: CASSLEDRVSGNTIYF. CDR3 coding DNA: TGTGCCAGCAGCTTAGAGGACAGGGTCTCTGGAAACACCATATATTTT.

This rearrangement joins TRBV2 to TRBJ2-5, with D perhaps matching TRBD2 (5 bases). The V end lost 7 bases, the J end lost 5 bases, and 17 bases lay between the germline ends. This CDR3 spans 14 amino acids. From germline, CDR1 is SNHLY and CDR2 FYNNEI. The CDR3 loop reads CASNKNGVGETQYF. For the CDR3, the DNA is TGTGCCAGCAACAAAAACGGGGTCGGGGAGACCCAGTACTTC.

Remarks on this clone: This sample also contains other DNA sequences that code for the same CDR3. The chain joins TRBV5-6 to TRBJ2-5; D ambiguous. The CDR3 totals 11 residues. In germline, CDR1 is SGHDT, CDR2 YYEEEE. Trimming shortened V by 2 bases and J by 2 bases, and 1 base separated the two germline ends. This CDR3 reads CASSFQETQYF. CDR3 DNA: TGTGCCAGCAGCTTTCAAGAGACCCAGTACTTC.

About this clone itself: A read error may account for a junction end that differs from germline. J is TRBJ1-1 and V is TRBV5-1; D is possibly TRBD1 (6 bases). The CDR3 is made up of 15 amino acids. Looked up from germline, CDR1 is SGHRS and CDR2 is YFSETQ. The CDR3 protein is CASSLEGGVKTEAFF. The DNA for the CDR3 is TGCGCCAGCAGCTTGGAGGGGGGAGTGAAGACTGAAGCTTTCTTT.

The chain combines TRBV6-6 with TRBJ2-7; D may correspond to TRBD1 or TRBD2 (5 bases each). This CDR3 has 13 amino acids. Germline CDR1 MNHNY, CDR2 SVGAGI (reference sequence). V lost 8 bases to trimming and J lost 6 bases, with 17 bases between them. The CDR3 coding sequence is TGTGCCAGCGTTCGCCAGGGTGAGGGCGAGCAGTACTTC. It translates to CASVRQGEGEQYF.

The V call is TRBV10-1, the J call TRBJ1-4, with 12 bases fitting TRBD1. CDR1 WNHNN and CDR2 SYGVQD come from the germline V gene (reference sequence). CDR3 length: 13 amino acids. Trimming took 10 bases from V and 10 from J; bases not matched to a gene: 7. The DNA for the CDR3 is TGCGCCACCGCCGGGACAGGGGGCCCAAAACTGTTTTTT. Its translation: CATAGTGGPKLFF.

The chain is built from TRBV6-5 and TRBJ2-5; 8 bases fit TRBD2. The length of the CDR3 is 14 residues. V was clipped by 5 bases and J by 4 bases; unmatched bases: 6. CDR1 and CDR2 (germline): MNHEY, SVGAGI. In DNA, the CDR3 is TGTGCCAGCAGTCGCCCCGGGAGGGGAGAGACCCAGTACTTC. This sequence encodes CASSRPGRGETQYF.

The rearrangement uses TRBV5-4 and TRBJ2-5; TRBD2 matches at 16 bases. The CDR3 covers 17 residues. The J segment lost 5 bases and the V segment lost 3 bases, leaving 7 bases of the junction unmatched. In germline, CDR1 is SGHNT, CDR2 YYREEE (reference sequence). The CDR3 is CASSWGTSGRAPETQYF. CDR3 sequence (DNA): TGTGCCAGCAGCTGGGGGACTAGCGGGAGGGCCCCGGAGACCCAGTACTTC.